This entry lists 8 T cell receptor beta chains sequenced from one sample in a study of blood T cell repertoires in COVID-19. Clones were sequenced by immunoSEQ multiplex PCR, and TCRdb holds only the in-frame ones, with some missing. The sample lists 90,000 to 120,000 clones; roughly 84% were seen once. The specimen was peripheral blood. The receptors derive from a human donor in a cohort sampled during active COVID-19.

This clone was counted between two and nine times. The chain employs TRBV11-3 and TRBJ2-7; D perhaps matches TRBD2 (6 bases). Per the germline V gene, CDR1 is SGHNT and CDR2 is YENEEA. The CDR3 has 14 amino acids. Trimming cost V 5 bases and J 6 bases, with 17 bases left between them. Here the CDR3 reads CASSPGRASGEQYF. The CDR3 DNA sequence: TGTGCCAGCAGCCCCGGGAGAGCCTCCGGCGAGCAGTACTTC.

This clone has a handful of counts. J is TRBJ2-1 and V is TRBV7-9; 8 nucleotides match TRBD2. The CDR3 spans 14 residues. CDR1 is SEHNR and CDR2 is FQNEAQ in the germline V gene (reference sequence). Trimming took 6 bases from V and 6 from J; bases not matched to a gene: 7. CDR3: CASSRSGTGNEQFF. The CDR3 DNA follows: TGTGCCAGCAGTCGTAGCGGGACGGGCAATGAGCAGTTCTTC.

The gene calls are TRBV18 and TRBJ2-7; D is perhaps TRBD1 (7 bases). From germline, CDR1 is KGHSH and CDR2 LQKENI. The CDR3 is made up of 14 amino acids. V was trimmed by 2 bases and J by 2 bases, leaving 10 bases between them. Written as DNA, the CDR3 is TGTGCCAGCTCACCAGCCAGGGGGGCCTACGAGCAGTACGTC. Protein: CASSPARGAYEQYV.

This clone was seen only a few times. The V and J genes are TRBV18 and TRBJ2-1; 14 bases are a match to TRBD2. The CDR3 is made up of 15 amino acids. Germline lookup yields CDR1 KGHSH and CDR2 LQKENI. With V trimmed by 5 bases and J by 6 bases, 3 bases remained unmatched. For the CDR3, the DNA is TGTGCCAGCTCAACCGGGACTAGCGGGAGCAATGAGCAGTTCTTC. This gives the protein CASSTGTSGSNEQFF.

This clone was counted a few times. The chain couples TRBV4-3 to TRBJ1-1; D uncertain. Germline loops: CDR1 LGHNA, CDR2 YSLEER. The CDR3 totals 17 residues. V lost 0 bases, J lost 5 bases, and 19 bases lay in between. CDR3 DNA: TGCGCCAGCAGCCAAGATTTCGCCGGGCTGGGGAGTACTGAAGCTTTCTTT. It yields the protein CASSQDFAGLGSTEAFF.

This chain connects TRBV7-2 to TRBJ2-1; 12 nucleotides line up with TRBD2. CDR3 length: 15 residues. V lost 4 bases to trimming and J lost 3 bases; unmatched junction nucleotides: 1. Germline CDR1 SGHTA, CDR2 FQGNSA. The CDR3 spells CASSWGLAGYNEQFF. CDR3 bases: TGTGCCAGCAGCTGGGGACTAGCGGGCTACAATGAGCAGTTCTTC.

This rearrangement joins TRBV4-3 to TRBJ1-1; 8 positions agree with TRBD1. CDR3 length equals 16 residues. Germline assignment: CDR1 LGHNA and CDR2 YSLEER. V gave up 0 bases and J gave up 1 base; unmatched junction bases: 4. CDR3 sequence (DNA): TGCGCCAGCAGCCAAGAACCCACAGGGGGGAACACTGAAGCTTTCTTT. This codes for CASSQEPTGGNTEAFF.

This sequence joins TRBV27 and TRBJ2-1; TRBD2 aligns across 8 bases. The trim removed 6 bases at V and 9 bases at J, leaving 13 bases unmatched. There are 15 residues in the CDR3. Germline values: CDR1 MNHEY, CDR2 SMNVEV (reference sequence). CDR3 DNA: TGTGCCAGCAGCCCCACCCAGCGGGGGAGAAGTGAGCAGTTCTTC. Residues: CASSPTQRGRSEQFF.